This record covers a single T cell receptor (beta chain). Measured with immunoSEQ multiplex PCR; TCRdb has only the in-frame clones, and not every one. The sample includes about 210,000 clones, about four fifths of them seen just once. The entry originates in a study of blood T cell repertoires in COVID-19. Across the whole study: The analysed material was cDNA or gDNA that came from T cells, B-cell-depleted T cells, or PBMCs.

This CDR3 spans 16 amino acids. V was clipped by 7 bases and J by 3 bases; unmatched bases: 7. Germline-derived CDR1 and CDR2 are LGHNT and FRNRAP. This receptor was obtained from a man aged 60 to 69 with acute or convalescent COVID-19. What was sequenced was peripheral blood. This chain connects TRBV12-5 to TRBJ2-1; 12 bases align to TRBD2. The CDR3 sequence: CASVRTSGDHYNEQFF. The CDR3 DNA sequence: TGTGCTAGTGTCAGGACTAGCGGGGATCACTACAATGAGCAGTTCTTC.